Below are 27 T cell receptor beta chains sequenced from a single sample in a study of cytomegalovirus exposure and HLA in healthy donors. This PCR relied on a set of 60 Vbeta primers and 13 Jbeta primers. Method: immunoSEQ multiplex PCR; TCRdb's copy keeps in-frame clones and lacks some. The table includes 150,000 to 200,000 clones, roughly four fifths detected once. The material sequenced was PBMCs. The receptors here all came from a woman under 40 in good health and CMV-seropositive.

This clone was seen just once. The rearrangement joins TRBV30 to TRBJ1-6; no reliable D call. CDR3 size: 13 residues. The germline V and J ends were trimmed by 3 bases and 5 bases, with 8 bases remaining between them. CDR1 is GTSNPN, CDR2 SVGIG, per germline (reference sequence). As DNA, the CDR3 is TGTGCCTGGAGGCAGGATCATAATTCACCCCTCCACTTT. Translated, it gives CAWRQDHNSPLHF.

This sequence joins TRBV30 and TRBJ2-1, with D perhaps TRBD2 (5 bases). The V gene lost 2 bases and the J gene lost 12 bases, with 23 bases spanning the gap. Per germline, CDR1 GTSNPN and CDR2 SVGIG (reference sequence). This CDR3 region has 15 residues. The CDR3: CAWSPSRRATAGQFF. As DNA, the CDR3 is TGTGCCTGGAGTCCCTCAAGGCGGGCGACCGCAGGGCAGTTCTTC.

The CDR3 sequence is CASSIGQKNTEAFF. CDR3 nucleotide sequence: TGTGCCAGTAGTATCGGACAGAAGAACACTGAAGCTTTCTTT. This chain connects TRBV19 to TRBJ1-1; TRBD1 might be the D (6 bases). Trimming cost V 3 bases and J 1 base, with 9 bases left between them. The CDR3 sequence is 14 residues long. CDR1 and CDR2 (germline): LNHDA, SQIVND (reference sequence). The variable domain in full, with the rest retrieved from reference TRBV19 and TRBJ1-1, is DGGITQSPKYLFRKEGQNVTLSCEQNLNHDAMYWYRQDPGQGLRLIYYSQIVNDFQKGDIAEGYSVSREKKESFPLTVTSAQKNPTAFYLCASSIGQKNTEAFFGQGTRLTVV.

This chain connects TRBV4-1 to TRBJ2-2; D is undetermined. This CDR3 is 14 amino acids long. The germline V gene encodes CDR1 MGHRA and CDR2 YSYEKL. V was clipped by 1 base and J by 5 bases, with 8 bases between them. DNA for the CDR3: TGCGCCAGCAGCCAAGTTGGCTTGACCGGGGAGCTGTTTTTT. Protein product: CASSQVGLTGELFF.

DNA for the CDR3: TGTGCCAGCAGCGAACACAGTACCTCTAACTATGGCTACACCTTC. It is translated as CASSEHSTSNYGYTF. This chain uses TRBV9 with TRBJ1-2; D not resolved. Trimming cost V 3 bases and J 0 bases, with 12 bases left between them. Germline loops: CDR1 SGDLS, CDR2 YYNGEE. The CDR3 is 15 amino acids.

The chain uses TRBV5-1 and TRBJ1-2; 7 nucleotides align to TRBD1. Germline loops: CDR1 SGHRS, CDR2 YFSETQ. The ends lost 3 bases at V and 3 bases at J; junction bases unmatched: 14. CDR3 size: 17 residues. The CDR3 spells CASSSLSSGTEHYGYTF. In DNA form, the CDR3 reads TGCGCCAGCAGCTCACTATCATCCGGGACAGAGCACTATGGCTACACCTTC.

The rearrangement uses TRBV27 and TRBJ1-2; D gene ambiguous. Per the germline V gene, CDR1 is MNHEY and CDR2 is SMNVEV (reference sequence). This CDR3 is built from 16 residues. The V gene lost 6 bases and the J gene lost 1 base, with 18 bases spanning the gap. CDR3 sequence reads: CASSPFMRMGNYGYTF. The CDR3 DNA reads as TGTGCCAGCAGCCCCTTTATGAGGATGGGTAACTATGGCTACACCTTC.

The V and J genes are TRBV7-2 and TRBJ2-5; the D is unclear. Germline V lookup: CDR1 SGHTA, CDR2 FQGNSA. The length of the CDR3 is 13 residues. V was cut by 2 bases and J by 4 bases, with 8 bases left in between. The CDR3 region is CASSLKNGETQYF. CDR3 DNA sequence: TGTGCCAGCAGCTTAAAAAACGGAGAGACCCAGTACTTC. The full variable domain, its missing parts supplied by reference TRBV7-2 and TRBJ2-5, is GAGVSQSPSNKVTEKGKDVELRCDPISGHTALYWYRQSLGQGLEFLIYFQGNSAPDKSGLPSDRFSAERTGGSVSTLTIQRTQQEDSAVYLCASSLKNGETQYFGPGTRLLVL.

The rearrangement uses TRBV6-1 and TRBJ1-2; D remains ambiguous. Germline V gene lookup returns CDR1 MNHNS and CDR2 SASEGT. Between the trimmed V and J ends, which lost 3 bases and 7 bases, there was a span of 6 bases. This CDR3 has 11 amino acids. CDR3 sequence reads: CASSDNVGYTF. CDR3 DNA: TGTGCCAGCAGTGATAATGTTGGCTACACCTTC.

The chain uses TRBV7-8 and TRBJ2-1; the match to TRBD2 covers 7 bases. This CDR3 region has 16 residues. Germline values: CDR1 SGHVS, CDR2 FQNEAQ. V gave up 5 bases and J gave up 3 bases; unmatched junction bases: 10. CDR3 in DNA: TGTGCCAGCAGCCTCGTCAGCGGGACGGTCTACAATGAGCAGTTCTTC. The encoded protein is CASSLVSGTVYNEQFF.

V is TRBV5-1 and J is TRBJ2-3; 9 nucleotides line up with TRBD2. Germline V gene sequence: CDR1 SGHRS, CDR2 YFSETQ. There are 17 residues in the CDR3. J lost 5 bases, V lost 2 bases, and 12 bases had no gene match. In nucleotides, the CDR3 is TGCGCCAGCAGCTTCGGGAATAGCGGGAGAATAGGAGATACGCAGTATTTT. Its translation: CASSFGNSGRIGDTQYF.

This clone was counted many times. The chain has TRBV7-9 and TRBJ2-6; unclear D gene. Germline V gives CDR1 SEHNR, CDR2 FQNEAQ (reference sequence). V lost 4 bases, J lost 0 bases, and 10 bases lay in between. The CDR3 sequence is 16 residues long. The CDR3 bases are TGTGCCAGCAGCTCCCGGTTCTTCTCTGGGGCCAACGTCCTGACTTTC. This translates into CASSSRFFSGANVLTF.

In this sample, this clone turned up a few times. The V call is TRBV7-9, the J call TRBJ1-5, with unresolved D. In germline, CDR1 is SEHNR, CDR2 FQNEAQ (reference sequence). This CDR3 region has 14 residues. Trimming stripped 2 bases from V and 0 bases from J, with 5 bases between. CDR3 nucleotides: TGTGCCAGCAGCTTACGCGGTAGCAATCAGCCCCAGCATTTT. The encoded protein is CASSLRGSNQPQHF.

The chain links TRBV30 to TRBJ1-2; possible D gene TRBD1, 5 bases. Germline V gene data show CDR1 as GTSNPN and CDR2 as SVGIG (reference sequence). Trimming removed 4 bases from V and 5 bases from J, with 14 bases in between. This CDR3 is 13 amino acids long. The CDR3 nucleotides are TGTGCCTGGACCCCCACAGGTTCTTATGGCTACACCTTC. Encoded protein: CAWTPTGSYGYTF.

The V gene is TRBV18, the J gene TRBJ2-5, with TRBD2 identical over 7 bases. The CDR3 contains 13 residues. Germline CDR1 is KGHSH and CDR2 is LQKENI. V was pared by 2 bases and J by 9 bases, with 6 bases of the junction left unmatched. CDR3 amino acids: CASSPVEGRAQYF. As DNA, the CDR3 is TGTGCCAGCTCACCAGTGGAGGGGAGGGCCCAGTACTTC.

This clone was detected only once. DNA of the CDR3: TGTGCCAGCAGCGTAGTATCCTCTGGAAACACCATATATTTT. It yields the protein CASSVVSSGNTIYF. This sequence joins TRBV9 and TRBJ1-3; the D is unclear. The V and J ends lost 0 bases and 0 bases respectively, with 4 bases between them. Germline CDR1 reads SGDLS; CDR2 reads YYNGEE. CDR3 length equals 14 residues.

The rearrangement uses TRBV14 and TRBJ1-2, with D perhaps TRBD1 (5 bases). Germline V CDR1 and CDR2: SGHDN, FVKESK. CDR3 length: 15 amino acids. V was cut by 0 bases and J by 2 bases, with 10 bases left in between. CDR3 sequence: CASSQEGQPNYGYTF. DNA for the CDR3: TGTGCCAGCAGCCAAGAGGGGCAGCCGAACTATGGCTACACCTTC.

Only a few counts were recorded for this clone. The gene calls are TRBV19 and TRBJ2-1; TRBD1 matches at 10 bases. V gave up 10 bases and J gave up 9 bases; unmatched junction bases: 12. Looked up from germline, CDR1 is LNHDA and CDR2 is SQIVND (reference sequence). CDR3 length: 14 amino acids. The CDR3 DNA is TGTGCCACTAAAGGACAGGGGGTTGGGGTTGAGCAGTTCTTC. The encoded protein is CATKGQGVGVEQFF.

V gene TRBV18 combines with J gene TRBJ2-7; 7 nucleotides line up with TRBD1. V lost 8 bases and J lost 5; bases outside the gene matches: 9. CDR1 KGHSH and CDR2 LQKENI come from the germline V gene. This CDR3 has 13 amino acids. The chain's CDR3 is CASARTGLDEQYF. CDR3 DNA: TGTGCCAGCGCCCGGACAGGTTTGGACGAGCAGTACTTC.

The chain links TRBV27 to TRBJ2-1; TRBD2 aligns across 11 bases. Germline loops: CDR1 MNHEY, CDR2 SMNVEV (reference sequence). J was trimmed by 5 bases and V by 0 bases; bases with no gene match: 3. The CDR3 is 16 amino acids. The CDR3 here is CASSLSASGGNNEQFF. CDR3 sequence (DNA): TGTGCCAGCAGTTTATCTGCTAGCGGGGGGAACAATGAGCAGTTCTTC.

The count of this clone is one. The chain couples TRBV6-1 to TRBJ1-2, with 9 bases that match TRBD1. The trim removed 2 bases at V and 2 bases at J, leaving 12 bases unmatched. The CDR3 is 18 residues long. Germline V gene data show CDR1 as MNHNS and CDR2 as SASEGT. The CDR3 region has the DNA TGTGCCAGCAGTGAAAGAAGCATCACAGGGGGCGCCAACTATGGCTACACCTTC. This sequence encodes CASSERSITGGANYGYTF.

V usage is TRBV27 and J usage is TRBJ1-2, with D uncertain. This CDR3 has 14 amino acids. Trimming took off 0 bases at V and 4 bases at J, with 9 bases between the two ends. In germline, CDR1 is MNHEY, CDR2 SMNVEV (reference sequence). CDR3 coding DNA: TGTGCCAGCAGTTTATCAGGCGGGCGCTATGGCTACACCTTC. Its translation is CASSLSGGRYGYTF.

The chain has TRBV6-5 and TRBJ2-7, with 10 bases lining up with TRBD2. The germline gives CDR1 MNHEY, CDR2 SVGAGI. The CDR3 has 15 residues. The ends lost 2 bases at V and 5 bases at J; junction bases unmatched: 6. The CDR3 here is CASSYSPSGSHEQYF. The DNA of the CDR3 is TGTGCCAGCAGTTACAGCCCTAGCGGGAGTCACGAGCAGTACTTC.

V is TRBV6-1 and J is TRBJ1-5; 7 positions agree with TRBD1. Trimming at V came to 6 bases and at J to 9 bases, leaving 8 bases not matched to a gene. The CDR3 has 13 amino acids. CDR1 and CDR2 (germline): MNHNS, SASEGT. CDR3: CASRQGFGLPQHF. CDR3 coding DNA: TGTGCCAGCAGACAGGGGTTCGGTTTGCCCCAGCATTTT.

The genes are TRBV5-1 and TRBJ1-1; D gene unclear. The V end was cut by 0 bases, the J end by 2 bases, with 5 bases between. The CDR3 spans 13 residues. Looked up from germline, CDR1 is SGHRS and CDR2 is YFSETQ. CDR3 in amino acids: CASSLVLNTEAFF. In nucleotides, the CDR3 is TGCGCCAGCAGCTTGGTACTCAACACTGAAGCTTTCTTT.

The chain couples TRBV2 to TRBJ2-7; maybe TRBD2 (5 bases). Germline V gene lookup returns CDR1 SNHLY and CDR2 FYNNEI. The CDR3 is 14 amino acids. Trimming cost V 6 bases and J 6 bases, with 18 bases left between them. The CDR3 nucleotides read TGTGCCAGCAGGCCCCGGACCGATGCGGGCGAGCAGTACTTC. Translation: CASRPRTDAGEQYF. The entire variable domain, with the rest obtained from reference TRBV2 and TRBJ2-7, is as follows: EPEVTQTPSHQVTQMGQEVILRCVPISNHLYFYWYRQILGQKVEFLVSFYNNEISEKSEIFDDQFSVERPDGSNFTLKIRSTKLEDSAMYFCASRPRTDAGEQYFGPGTRLTVT.

The chain carries TRBV28 and TRBJ1-5; D is uncertain. The CDR3 loop spans 14 amino acids. Trimming pared 3 bases from V and 1 base from J, leaving 7 bases between. Germline CDR1 and CDR2: MDHEN and SYDVKM. This CDR3 reads CASSFRRSNQPQHF. The CDR3 nucleotides read TGTGCCAGCAGTTTCCGGAGGAGCAATCAGCCCCAGCATTTT.